The source of this T cell receptor (beta chain) is a study of CD8+CD57+ T cells in acquired aplastic anemia. Overall study: The average for DNA from sorted CD4+ and CD8+ cells was 3 to 4 ug. CD4+ cell libraries from healthy donors averaged roughly 10 million reads. General observations from the study: The same twenty-nine CD8+ CDR3 sequences occurred in patients and in controls.

Genomic DNA acted as the template from which TCR beta VDJ combination and CDR3 sequence profiling were carried out. TCRdb re-analysed the reads in MiXCR, keeping a single row per CDR3 protein. The sample contains 35,000 to 45,000 distinct CDR3 sequences, 65% to 70% of which appear only once. The CDR3 runs 14 residues. The V gene's germline CDR1 is SNHLY and CDR2 FYNNEI. With 6 bases removed from V and 2 bases from J, the gap between germline ends came to 14 bases. As regards this clonotype: Its antigen is undetermined.

Sequencing used sorted CD4+, CD8+, or CD8+CD57+ T cells (not recorded which) from PBMCs. The chain has TRBV2 and TRBJ2-7, with D hard to call. This clonotype originated in a human donor in good health, serving as a control. CDR3 region: CASRALAVTYEQYF. The CDR3 DNA follows: TGTGCCAGCAGAGCCTTGGCCGTAACCTACGAGCAGTACTTC. The full variable domain, in which reference TRBV2 and TRBJ2-7 provide the parts outside the CDR3, is EPEVTQTPSHQVTQMGQEVILRCVPISNHLYFYWYRQILGQKVEFLVSFYNNEISEKSEIFDDQFSVERPDGSNFTLKIRSTKLEDSAMYFCASRALAVTYEQYFGPGTRLTVT.